The rows below give T cell receptor beta chains drawn from one sample of a study of beta chain features in type 1 diabetes. The repertoire was sequenced with immunoSEQ multiplex PCR; TCRdb's copy has only in-frame clones and lacks some. The table includes some 150,000 clones, approximately 52% detected once. The sequenced material came from Tregs from blood. These receptors came from a man younger than 35 in good health. The CDR3 runs from the conserved cysteine through the conserved F or W. Each record gives: V gene, J gene, CDR3 protein.

V: TRBV6-6; J: TRBJ2-3; CDR3: CASSSPGVDTQYF
V: TRBV5-1; J: TRBJ2-3; CDR3: CASGGAGDTQYF
V: TRBV30; J: TRBJ1-5; CDR3: CAWSVRGYSNQPQHF
V: TRBV7-9; J: TRBJ2-5; CDR3: CASSRTGETQYF
V: TRBV5-8; J: TRBJ2-7; CDR3: CASTRGPAYEQYF
V: TRBV6-6; J: TRBJ1-4; CDR3: CASRAGGWTNEKLFF
V: TRBV4-1; J: .; CDR3: CASSLTRDNAYEQYF
V: TRBV6-1; J: TRBJ1-2; CDR3: CASRGRMVYYGYTF
V: TRBV2; J: TRBJ2-7; CDR3: CASSRRSTSYEQYF
V: TRBV27; J: TRBJ2-3; CDR3: CASIKGGGEDTQYF
V: TRBV4-3; J: TRBJ1-4; CDR3: CASSPQGNSNEKLFF
V: TRBV18; J: TRBJ1-1; CDR3: CASSSTGETFTEAFF
V: TRBV28; J: TRBJ2-7; CDR3: CASTRTSPSYEQYF
V: TRBV7-2; J: TRBJ1-3; CDR3: CASSLPSSGNTIYF
V: TRBV7-2; J: TRBJ2-3; CDR3: CASSARGADTQYF
V: TRBV10-3; J: TRBJ2-7; CDR3: CAIRGDRWNEQYF
V: TRBV6-5; J: TRBJ2-7; CDR3: CASTNPVTYEQYF
V: TRBV28; J: TRBJ1-2; CDR3: CASNFEGQRQYGYTF
V: TRBV6-5; J: TRBJ1-5; CDR3: CASSTQGHQPQHF
V: TRBV5-1; J: TRBJ2-1; CDR3: CASQTGPGLSSYNEQFF
V: TRBV29-1; J: TRBJ1-4; CDR3: CSVWGVNEKLFF
V: TRBV4-2; J: TRBJ2-7; CDR3: CASSQGQGSHDEQYF
V: TRBV29-1; J: TRBJ2-5; CDR3: CSVEDWATGRETQYF
V: TRBV30; J: TRBJ1-5; CDR3: CAWSNPEGQPQHF
V: TRBV10-3; J: TRBJ2-3; CDR3: CAIVSGRGSDTQYF
V: TRBV28; J: TRBJ2-7; CDR3: CASSLGDRVSQNSYEQYF
V: TRBV5-4; J: TRBJ2-1; CDR3: CASSWGLGGEQFF
V: TRBV28; J: TRBJ2-7; CDR3: CASRTYRGPIGYEQYF
V: TRBV5-1; J: TRBJ2-7; CDR3: CASSFLYEQYF
V: TRBV29-1; J: TRBJ2-1; CDR3: CSVDSPSYNEQFF
V: TRBV5-1; J: TRBJ2-7; CDR3: CASSPLKTSGYSYEQYF
V: TRBV4-2; J: TRBJ2-3; CDR3: CASSQDAGGTTDTQYF
V: TRBV19; J: TRBJ1-5; CDR3: CASSPTTGVNQPQHF
V: TRBV28; J: TRBJ2-4; CDR3: CASSSGQGRNIQYF
V: TRBV7-8; J: .; CDR3: CASSLGLEQYF
V: TRBV27; J: TRBJ2-7; CDR3: CASSSPTDFRGGHSYEQYF
V: TRBV5-1; J: TRBJ1-3; CDR3: CASSLRGTGNTIYF
V: TRBV28; J: TRBJ1-5; CDR3: CASSSRFPTRRDRGHQPQHF
V: TRBV28; J: TRBJ1-2; CDR3: CASSFRWGGYTF
V: TRBV5-1; J: TRBJ1-6; CDR3: CASSAGQNNSPLHF
V: TRBV25-1; J: TRBJ1-2; CDR3: CASSRSGGQVYGYTF
V: TRBV27; J: TRBJ1-5; CDR3: CASSVTGSTGNQPQHF